The rows below give T cell receptor beta chains drawn from one sample of a study of cytomegalovirus exposure and HLA in healthy donors. This table comes from immunoSEQ multiplex PCR, and its TCRdb copy is limited to in-frame clones, with some not included. In total, the table holds some 200,000 clones. Sequenced: PBMCs. These TCRs come from a girl aged 2 to 10 in good health and CMV-seropositive. CDR3s include the opening cysteine and the closing phenylalanine or tryptophan. D genes are given only for firm matches.

V gene	J gene	D gene	CDR3 protein	CDR3 DNA
TRBV4-1	TRBJ2-2	-	CASSQEGGTGELFF	TGCGCCAGCAGCCAAGAAGGAGGCACCGGGGAGCTGTTTTTT
TRBV5-6	TRBJ2-7	TRBD2	CASSLQLAGYGEQYF	TGTGCCAGCAGCTTGCAGCTAGCGGGATATGGCGAGCAGTACTTC
TRBV19	TRBJ1-1	TRBD1	CASSEDRGPFTEAFF	TGTGCCAGTAGTGAGGACAGGGGGCCTTTCACTGAAGCTTTCTTT
TRBV30	TRBJ2-3	TRBD2	CACSGTSGRTDTQYF	TGTGCCTGTAGCGGGACTAGCGGACGCACAGATACGCAGTATTTT
TRBV28	TRBJ2-3	-	CASSSSGPGTDTQYF	TGTGCCAGCAGTTCATCAGGTCCGGGCACAGATACGCAGTATTTT
TRBV28	TRBJ1-5	TRBD1	CASSHRGLSQPQHF	TGTGCCAGCAGCCACAGGGGGCTCAGTCAGCCCCAGCATTTT
TRBV5-1	TRBJ2-3	-	CASSDEVPNTDTQYF	TGCGCCAGCAGTGATGAGGTACCCAACACAGATACGCAGTATTTT
TRBV28	TRBJ1-5	-	CASSLTGLQPQHF	TGTGCCAGCAGTTTAACAGGACTACAGCCCCAGCATTTT
TRBV5-6	TRBJ2-2	-	CASSLAGELFF	TGTGCCAGCAGCTTGGCAGGGGAGCTGTTTTTT
TRBV5-4	TRBJ2-2	-	CASSFQGGGGELFF	TGTGCCAGCAGCTTCCAGGGAGGGGGCGGGGAGCTGTTTTTT
TRBV5-1	TRBJ2-5	-	CASSPGVDLQETQYF	TGCGCCAGCAGCCCAGGGGTGGACTTACAAGAGACCCAGTACTTC
TRBV11-2	TRBJ2-7	-	CASSLGESLGYEQYF	TGTGCCAGCAGCTTAGGCGAGTCTCTCGGCTACGAGCAGTACTTC
TRBV2	TRBJ1-2	-	CASSERGGTFNYGYTF	TGTGCCAGCAGTGAACGGGGGGGCACCTTTAACTATGGCTACACCTTC
TRBV28	TRBJ2-7	TRBD2	CASSSASGSYEQYF	TGTGCCAGCAGTTCGGCTAGCGGCTCCTACGAGCAGTACTTC
TRBV28	TRBJ2-7	-	CASSFRGAYEQYF	TGTGCCAGCAGTTTTCGCGGGGCCTACGAGCAGTACTTC
TRBV5-5	TRBJ1-5	-	CASRGGNDNQPQHF	TGTGCCAGCCGCGGGGGGAACGACAATCAGCCCCAGCATTTT
TRBV7-9	TRBJ1-3	-	CASSLAAKDSSSGNTIYF	TGTGCCAGCAGCTTAGCCGCTAAAGACAGTTCCTCTGGAAACACCATATATTTT
TRBV25-1	TRBJ2-5	-	CASSDGQLQETQYF	TGTGCCAGCAGTGATGGGCAGTTACAAGAGACCCAGTACTTC
TRBV10-1	TRBJ2-3	-	CASSEFTSSTDTQYF	TGCGCCAGCAGTGAGTTTACATCTAGCACAGATACGCAGTATTTT
TRBV2	TRBJ2-7	-	CASTLGTFSYEQYF	TGTGCCAGCACCCTGGGGACATTCTCCTACGAGCAGTACTTC
TRBV6-5	TRBJ1-1	TRBD1	CASRYTGTGEAFF	TGTGCCAGCAGATACACCGGGACAGGAGAAGCTTTCTTT
TRBV19	TRBJ2-1	-	CASSMRSQGGYKPLTSYNEQFF	TGTGCCAGTAGTATGAGATCCCAAGGGGGATATAAGCCCTTGACCTCCTACAATGAGCAGTTCTTC
TRBV5-1	TRBJ1-2	TRBD1	CASSLGGTGVSVGYTF	TGCGCCAGCAGCTTAGGCGGGACAGGGGTTTCGGTTGGCTACACCTTC
TRBV2	TRBJ1-2	TRBD1	CASSDRGANGYTF	TGTGCCAGCAGTGACAGGGGGGCTAACGGCTACACCTTC
TRBV10-3	TRBJ2-5	-	CAIMGDTQETQYF	TGTGCCATCATGGGGGACACCCAAGAGACCCAGTACTTC
TRBV7-9	TRBJ2-7	-	CASSPVGTPYEQYF	TGTGCCAGCAGCCCCGTCGGGACTCCCTACGAGCAGTACTTC
TRBV7-7	TRBJ2-3	TRBD2	CASSLGSSGSGDTQYF	TGTGCCAGCAGCTTAGGCTCCAGCGGGAGTGGAGATACGCAGTATTTT
TRBV6-5	TRBJ2-1	TRBD2	CASSSPGLASDEQFF	TGTGCCAGCAGTTCACCGGGACTAGCTAGCGATGAGCAGTTCTTC
TRBV7-9	TRBJ2-5	TRBD1	CASSSPRQGAETQYF	TGTGCCAGCAGCTCACCTCGCCAGGGGGCGGAGACCCAGTACTTC
TRBV28	TRBJ2-7	-	CASQINSGPYEQYF	TGTGCCAGCCAAATAAACTCAGGTCCCTACGAGCAGTACTTC
TRBV27	TRBJ1-4	TRBD1	CASKRFTGVDEKLFF	TGTGCCAGTAAAAGATTTACAGGGGTGGATGAAAAACTGTTTTTT
TRBV15	TRBJ1-2	-	CATSSSDSARYTF	TGTGCCACCAGCAGCTCTGACTCTGCCCGCTACACCTTC
TRBV4-2	TRBJ1-1	TRBD1	CASSQGRDRVSGTEAFF	TGTGCCAGCAGCCAAGGCCGGGACAGGGTTTCGGGCACTGAAGCTTTCTTT